This T cell receptor beta chain was obtained from a study of blood T cell repertoires in COVID-19. For the study at large: Italy, Spain and the United States were the sources of the convalescent and acute COVID-19 samples.

Study processing details: Amplifying reference gene primers gave estimates of nucleated cell counts. Data came from immunoSEQ multiplex PCR; TCRdb stores just in-frame clones and leaves some out. The DNA gave D and trimming, while V, J and clone size come from that table. The sample carries hundreds of thousands of clones, roughly 87% recorded once. Trimming removed 6 bases from V and 4 bases from J, with 12 bases in between. The CDR3 spans 13 residues. Germline CDR1 SGHVS, CDR2 FNYEAQ. Participant reports of clinical history set cohort assignment. Material for sequencing was PBMCs or T cells enriched from blood (not recorded which). The chain carries TRBV7-6 and TRBJ1-1, with D maybe TRBD1 (6 bases). The clonotype was recovered from a woman in her late teens or twenties who had recovered from COVID-19. Written as DNA, the CDR3 is TGTGCCAGCAGTTTTACAGGGTTCACTGAAGCTTTCTTT. Translating it yields CASSFTGFTEAFF. The complete variable domain, with remaining parts taken from reference TRBV7-6 and TRBJ1-1, reads GAGVSQSPRYKVTKRGQDVALRCDPISGHVSLYWYRQALGQGPEFLTYFNYEAQQDKSGLPNDRFSAERPEGSISTLTIQRTEQRDSAMYRCASSFTGFTEAFFGQGTRLTVV.